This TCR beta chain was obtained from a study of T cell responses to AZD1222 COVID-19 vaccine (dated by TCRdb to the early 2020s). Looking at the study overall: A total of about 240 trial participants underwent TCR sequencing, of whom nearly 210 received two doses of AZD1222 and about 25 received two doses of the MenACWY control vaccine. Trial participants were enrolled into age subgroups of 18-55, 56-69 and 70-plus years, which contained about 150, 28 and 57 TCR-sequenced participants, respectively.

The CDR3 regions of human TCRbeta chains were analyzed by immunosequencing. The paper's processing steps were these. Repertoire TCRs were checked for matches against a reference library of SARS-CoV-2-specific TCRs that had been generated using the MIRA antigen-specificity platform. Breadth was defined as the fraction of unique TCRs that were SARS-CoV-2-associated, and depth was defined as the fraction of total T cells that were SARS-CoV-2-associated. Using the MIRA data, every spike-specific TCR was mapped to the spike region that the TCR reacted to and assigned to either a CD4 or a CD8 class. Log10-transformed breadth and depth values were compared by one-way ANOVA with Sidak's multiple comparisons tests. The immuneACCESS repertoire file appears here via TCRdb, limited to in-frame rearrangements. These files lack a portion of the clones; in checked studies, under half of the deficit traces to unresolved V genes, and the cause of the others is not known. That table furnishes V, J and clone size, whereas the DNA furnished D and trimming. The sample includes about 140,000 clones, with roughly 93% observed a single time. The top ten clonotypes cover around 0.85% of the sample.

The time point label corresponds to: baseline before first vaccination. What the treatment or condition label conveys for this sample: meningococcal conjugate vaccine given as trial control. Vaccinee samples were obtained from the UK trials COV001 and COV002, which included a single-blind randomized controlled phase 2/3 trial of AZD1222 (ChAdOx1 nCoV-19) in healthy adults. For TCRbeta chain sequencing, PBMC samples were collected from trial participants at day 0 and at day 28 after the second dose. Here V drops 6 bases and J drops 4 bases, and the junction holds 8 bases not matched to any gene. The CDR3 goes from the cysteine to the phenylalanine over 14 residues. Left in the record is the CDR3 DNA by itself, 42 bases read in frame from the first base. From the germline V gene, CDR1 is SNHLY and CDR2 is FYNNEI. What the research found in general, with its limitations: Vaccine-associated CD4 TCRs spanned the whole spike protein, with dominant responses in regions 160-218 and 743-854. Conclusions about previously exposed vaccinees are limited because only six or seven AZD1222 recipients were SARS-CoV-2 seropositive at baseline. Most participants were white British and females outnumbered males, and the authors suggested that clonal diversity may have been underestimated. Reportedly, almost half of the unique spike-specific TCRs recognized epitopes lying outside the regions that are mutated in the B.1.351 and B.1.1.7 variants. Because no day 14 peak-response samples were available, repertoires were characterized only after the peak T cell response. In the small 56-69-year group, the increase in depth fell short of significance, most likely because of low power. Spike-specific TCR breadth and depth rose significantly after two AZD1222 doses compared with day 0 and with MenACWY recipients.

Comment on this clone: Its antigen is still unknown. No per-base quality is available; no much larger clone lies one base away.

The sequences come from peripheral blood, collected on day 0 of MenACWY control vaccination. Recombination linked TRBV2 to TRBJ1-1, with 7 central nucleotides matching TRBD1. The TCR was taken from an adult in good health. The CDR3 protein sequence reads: CASREGTVVTEAFF. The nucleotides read TGTGCCAGCAGGGAGGGGACAGTGGTCACTGAAGCTTTCTTT.